The 15 T cell receptor beta chains listed next were all sequenced from one sample in a study of T cells in localized non-small cell lung cancer. The table came from immunoSEQ multiplex PCR; TCRdb's copy has only in-frame clones and leaves some out. Found here are 2,200 or so clones, around 20% of them singletons; the top ten hold about 19%. The starting material was lung tumor tissue, obtained before any cancer treatment. All receptors derive from a male donor older than 55 with stage II lung adenocarcinoma.

This chain joins TRBV11-3 and TRBJ2-5, with 7 nucleotides matching TRBD1. CDR3 size: 18 residues. CDR1 and CDR2 from the germline V gene are SGHNT and YENEEA. J was trimmed by 5 bases and V by 5 bases; bases with no gene match: 20. This chain's CDR3 is CASSAGKEGARWYETQYF. CDR3 sequence (DNA): TGTGCCAGCAGCGCTGGCAAAGAGGGGGCGCGGTGGTATGAGACCCAGTACTTC.

This chain uses TRBV11-3 with TRBJ2-1; TRBD2 agrees at 8 bases. V shed 2 bases, J shed 6 bases, and the junction held 6 bases outside the gene matches. Germline V gene lookup returns CDR1 SGHNT and CDR2 YENEEA. The CDR3 extends over 15 amino acids. CDR3 sequence: CASSLYGGAGNEQFF. In nucleotides, the CDR3 is TGTGCCAGCAGCTTATACGGGGGGGCGGGCAATGAGCAGTTCTTC.

The rearrangement uses TRBV28 and TRBJ1-1; a weak D match, TRBD1 (5 bases). The germline V gene encodes CDR1 MDHEN and CDR2 SYDVKM. Deletions cut 5 bases from V and 6 bases from J, with 28 bases between. The CDR3 is 18 residues long. This CDR3 reads CASSLIGDPVYPSAEAFF. For the CDR3, the DNA is TGTGCCAGCAGTCTCATAGGGGACCCTGTTTATCCCTCGGCTGAAGCTTTCTTT.

This rearrangement joins TRBV30 to TRBJ1-1; no definite D call. Germline loops: CDR1 GTSNPN, CDR2 SVGIG (reference sequence). The CDR3 loop spans 12 amino acids. With 2 bases removed from V and 5 bases from J, the gap between germline ends came to 9 bases. CDR3 sequence: CAWSRTGTEAFF. CDR3 bases: TGTGCCTGGAGTAGAACGGGTACTGAAGCTTTCTTT.

This rearrangement joins TRBV18 to TRBJ2-5; 8 nucleotides line up with TRBD2. V shed 4 bases, J shed 1 base, and the junction held 8 bases outside the gene matches. This CDR3 comprises 16 residues. Germline V gene data show CDR1 as KGHSH and CDR2 as LQKENI. CDR3: CASSRTPGTSQETQYF. Written as DNA, the CDR3 is TGTGCCAGCTCACGAACCCCCGGGACTAGCCAAGAGACCCAGTACTTC.

The chain joins TRBV19 to TRBJ2-1; 8 positions agree with TRBD1. This CDR3 contains 14 residues. CDR1 is LNHDA, CDR2 SQIVND, per germline (reference sequence). V shed 8 bases and J 0 bases; nucleotides not matched to a gene: 3. The CDR3 protein is CASGQGASYNEQFF. Here the CDR3 DNA reads TGTGCCAGTGGTCAGGGGGCCTCCTACAATGAGCAGTTCTTC.

Sample share makes this clone large (0.1 to 1%). V gene TRBV6-8 combines with J gene TRBJ1-5; D is perhaps TRBD1 (5 bases). The length of the CDR3 is 14 residues. Germline CDR1 and CDR2: MNHGY and SAAAGT. Trimming took off 4 bases at V and 1 base at J, with 8 bases between the two ends. The CDR3 nucleotides are TGTGCCAGCAGTTCCTGGGACAGCAATCAGCCCCAGCATTTT. This gives the protein CASSSWDSNQPQHF.

The chain employs TRBV6-8 and TRBJ2-7; D call uncertain. Trimming took off 10 bases at V and 4 bases at J, with 17 bases between the two ends. Germline CDR1 is MNHGY and CDR2 is SAAAGT. CDR3 length equals 13 residues. For the CDR3, the DNA is TGTGCCACCGAGTCCCCATTAGGTTACGAGCAGTACTTC. Translating it yields CATESPLGYEQYF.

This clone was seen a few times. V gene TRBV7-1 combines with J gene TRBJ2-1, with D unresolved. TRBV7-1 is marked as an open reading frame, function uncertain. The ends were cut back, 5 bases at V and 5 bases at J, with 10 bases in the middle. This CDR3 spans 13 amino acids. For the CDR3, the DNA is TGTGCCAGCAGCGATTTATCGAACAATGAGCAGTTCTTC. This encodes CASSDLSNNEQFF.

By share, this clone ranks as medium-sized (0.01 to 0.1%). The V call is TRBV12-5, the J call TRBJ1-2; 8 positions match TRBD1. This CDR3 has 13 residues. Looked up from germline, CDR1 is LGHNT and CDR2 is FRNRAP. Here the CDR3 reads CASTQDRAGGYTF. Here the CDR3 DNA reads TGTGCCAGCACCCAGGACAGGGCAGGCGGCTACACCTTC.

A few counts support this clone. The genes are TRBV6-8 and TRBJ2-2; D possibly corresponds to TRBD1 (6 bases). Between the trimmed V and J ends, which lost 9 bases and 5 bases, there was a span of 13 bases. This CDR3 contains 13 residues. Germline loops: CDR1 MNHGY, CDR2 SAAAGT. The chain's CDR3 is CASTGFGTGELFF. CDR3 coding DNA: TGTGCCAGTACAGGGTTCGGGACCGGGGAGCTGTTTTTT.

This clone was counted only a few times. J is TRBJ2-7 and V is TRBV6-8, with D uncertain. The CDR3 totals 13 residues. Germline CDR1 is MNHGY and CDR2 is SAAAGT. Trimming took off 2 bases at V and 3 bases at J, with 8 bases between the two ends. This chain's CDR3 is CASSYDGSYEQYF. The CDR3, as DNA: TGTGCCAGCAGTTACGATGGCAGCTACGAGCAGTACTTC.

V is TRBV18 and J is TRBJ2-3, with a possible D match to TRBD2 (5 bases). The CDR3 sequence is 15 residues long. Per germline, CDR1 KGHSH and CDR2 LQKENI. With 3 bases removed from V and 2 bases from J, the gap between germline ends came to 12 bases. The CDR3 loop reads CASSPRRSLTDTQYF. The CDR3 DNA reads as TGTGCCAGCTCACCCAGGAGGTCCCTCACAGATACGCAGTATTTT.

The chain recombines TRBV19 with TRBJ1-5; 7 positions match TRBD1. The CDR3 runs to 14 residues. Germline V CDR1 and CDR2: LNHDA, SQIVND (reference sequence). V trimming: 4 bases; J trimming: 3 bases; junction bases outside the gene matches: 3. The CDR3 coding sequence is TGTGCCAGTAGTACTGGACAGGCCAATCAGCCCCAGCATTTT. It codes for CASSTGQANQPQHF.

This clone was counted between two and nine times. The rearrangement links TRBV11-3 to TRBJ1-1; tentative D call: TRBD1 (5 bases). The ends were cut back, 4 bases at V and 5 bases at J, with 14 bases in the middle. Germline assignment: CDR1 SGHNT and CDR2 YENEEA. This CDR3 comprises 14 residues. The CDR3 here is CASSSFQGRTEAFF. The CDR3 DNA sequence: TGTGCCAGCAGCTCGTTCCAGGGTCGGACTGAAGCTTTCTTT.